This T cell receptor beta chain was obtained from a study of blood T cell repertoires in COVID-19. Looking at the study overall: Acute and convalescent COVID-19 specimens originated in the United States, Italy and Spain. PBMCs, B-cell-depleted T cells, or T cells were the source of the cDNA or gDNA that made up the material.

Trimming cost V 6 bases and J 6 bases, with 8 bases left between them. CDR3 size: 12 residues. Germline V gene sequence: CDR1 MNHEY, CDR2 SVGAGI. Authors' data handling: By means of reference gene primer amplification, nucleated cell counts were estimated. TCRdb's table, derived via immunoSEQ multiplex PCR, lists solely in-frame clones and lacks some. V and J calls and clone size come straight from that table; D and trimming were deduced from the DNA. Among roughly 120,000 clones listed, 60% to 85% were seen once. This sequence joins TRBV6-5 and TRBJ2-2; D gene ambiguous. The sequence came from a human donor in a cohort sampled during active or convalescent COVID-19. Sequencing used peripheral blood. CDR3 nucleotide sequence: TGTGCCAGCAGCCCCCCGGCCGGGGAGCTGTTTTTT. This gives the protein CASSPPAGELFF.